One and the same sample provided the 4 T cell receptor beta chains below, sequenced in a study of blood T cell repertoires in COVID-19. TCRdb's copy holds only in-frame clones and misses some; the assay was immunoSEQ multiplex PCR. The data contain about 55,000 clones, around nine tenths of them singletons. Material: peripheral blood. The receptors originated from a man aged 60-69 years with active COVID-19.

The J gene is TRBJ2-7, the V gene TRBV9; 10 bases align to TRBD2. With 8 bases clipped from V and 0 bases from J, the junction kept 2 bases outside the gene matches. The CDR3 sequence is 13 residues long. The germline CDR1 and CDR2 sequences are SGDLS and YYNGEE. CDR3 sequence reads: CASSSGSSYEQYF. The CDR3 DNA is TGTGCCAGTTCTAGCGGGAGCTCCTACGAGCAGTACTTC.

The chain links TRBV30 to TRBJ2-3, with 13 bases that match TRBD2. The V segment lost 4 bases and the J segment 1 base; nucleotides outside the gene matches: 14. Germline V gene sequence: CDR1 GTSNPN, CDR2 SVGIG (reference sequence). CDR3 length: 19 residues. The CDR3 region is CAWTPGLAGEVRGTDTQYF. In nucleotides, the CDR3 is TGTGCCTGGACCCCAGGACTAGCGGGAGAAGTTAGGGGCACAGATACGCAGTATTTT.

This clone was recorded once. The genes are TRBV12-3 or TRBV12-4 and TRBJ2-1; D is unclear. The CDR3 consists of 11 residues. The V and J ends lost 10 bases and 3 bases respectively, with 7 bases between them. Here the CDR3 reads CATLLYNEQFF. The CDR3 DNA reads as TGTGCCACGCTACTCTACAATGAGCAGTTCTTC.

V usage is TRBV27 and J usage is TRBJ1-2, with D hard to call. V gave up 4 bases and J gave up 1 base, with 4 bases separating them. The CDR3 consists of 12 residues. The germline V gene encodes CDR1 MNHEY and CDR2 SMNVEV (reference sequence). The CDR3 region is CASSSYNYGYTF. The CDR3 DNA follows: TGTGCCAGCAGTTCGTATAACTATGGCTACACCTTC.